This TCR beta chain stems from a study of STAT5B mutations in CD4+ large granular lymphocyte leukemia (dated by TCRdb to the early 2020s). About the investigation overall: Among the healthy controls, the CDR3 'QG' motif was associated with a particular HLA allele. The study compared the TCRbeta repertoires of patients with CD4+ T-cell large granular lymphocyte leukemia against those of healthy blood donors. The purity of purified fractions was confirmed by flow cytometry on FACSCanto II or FACSVerse to exceed 95% among lymphocytes. Broad study findings and their caveats: Compared with healthy CD4+ repertoires, CD4-sorted patient repertoires appeared more clonal, and this difference remained even after the putative leukemic clones were removed. The data were not HLA-matched, and the relatively small sample size could explain the higher clonality seen in CD4+ compared with CD8+ T-LGLL. Each patient's main leukemic clonotypes were private, but around 27% of these clonotypes showed up at low frequency in the non-leukemic repertoires of other patients. Enrichment of TRBV06-family usage was observed among the top patient clones (8/27) relative to healthy controls (2/35).

Buffy coats from over 35 blood donors, supplied by the Finnish Red Cross blood service, were used as healthy controls. All TCR-sequenced material derived from peripheral blood: patient blood samples and healthy donor buffy coats. Ficoll-Hypaque gradient centrifugation was used to isolate peripheral blood mononuclear cells. CD4+ cells were purified magnetically from the buffy coats of healthy controls. Genomic DNA was extracted using the Gentra Puregene Cell and Tissue kit, and a Qubit 2.0 fluorometer was used to quantify it. The CDR3 runs 14 amino acids, cysteine and phenylalanine included. Only the CDR3 region is kept as DNA, spanning 42 bases read in frame from base 1. Looking up the germline V gene yields CDR1 ENHRY and CDR2 SYGVKD. V sheds 3 bases and J sheds 3 bases, leaving 11 bases between their ends. This clone came up a few times. Its cognate antigen has yet to be identified. There are no base qualities to consult, and no much larger clone falls within one base.

The immunoSEQ assay at survey resolution was applied to genomic DNA for sequencing of TCRbeta rearrangements. The source study handled its data this way. In the TCR sequencing data, the lowest productive clonotype frequency that could be detected was 2.59 x 10-5. Only productive TCRbeta rearrangements, meaning sequences that were complete and in-frame, were kept for the analyses. Sample clonality was computed as Simpson clonality in the immunoSEQ Analyzer version 3.0. Clones were binned by frequency as very rare, small, medium, large (1-20%) or hyperexpanded (>20%). Generation probabilities were estimated with OLGA 1.2.3, V-gene circos plots were made with VDJtools, specificities were looked up in VDJdb, and CDR3 motifs were identified with GLIPH. The immuneACCESS repertoire file appears here via TCRdb, limited to in-frame rearrangements. These files lack a portion of the clones; in checked studies, under half of the deficit traces to unresolved V genes, and the cause of the others is not known. That table gives V, J and clone size, and the DNA gave D and trimming. The sample contains 37,000 or so clones, roughly 80% of them found a single time. The ten most abundant clones make up 3% to 4.5% of the sample.

The sequenced material came from CD4+ T cells from blood buffy coats. This clonotype was obtained from a human donor in good health. This chain is built from TRBV10-3 and TRBJ1-1, and TRBD1 may be the D gene, going by 5 matching bases. The CDR3 corresponds to CAISDIGAYTEAFF. The DNA reads as follows: TGTGCCATCAGTGATATCGGGGCGTACACTGAAGCTTTCTTT.